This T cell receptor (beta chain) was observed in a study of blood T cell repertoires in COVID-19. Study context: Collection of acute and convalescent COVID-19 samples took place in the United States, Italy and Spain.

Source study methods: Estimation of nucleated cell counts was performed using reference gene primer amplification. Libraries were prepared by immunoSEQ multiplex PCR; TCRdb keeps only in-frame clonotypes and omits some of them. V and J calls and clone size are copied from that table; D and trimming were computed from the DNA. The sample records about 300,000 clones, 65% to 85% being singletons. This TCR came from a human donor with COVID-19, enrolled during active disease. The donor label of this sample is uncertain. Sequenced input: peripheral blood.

The CDR3 loop reads CAWSGDRGGSPLHF. CDR3 nucleotides: TGTGCCTGGAGTGGGGACAGGGGGGGATCACCCCTCCACTTT. This chain connects TRBV30 to TRBJ1-6, with 11 bases fitting TRBD1. The V segment lost 1 base and the J segment 10 bases; nucleotides outside the gene matches: 3. CDR1 is GTSNPN and CDR2 is SVGIG in the germline V gene (reference sequence). The CDR3 consists of 14 residues.